This passage covers 23 T cell receptor beta chains from one sample sequenced in a study of T cells in localized non-small cell lung cancer. Produced via immunoSEQ multiplex PCR; TCRdb's table is partial and in-frame only. The sample lists 90,000 to 95,000 clones; around 90% were seen once. The sample in question was peripheral blood, obtained before any cancer treatment. The receptors stem from a man aged 40 to 75 with stage I squamous cell lung carcinoma.

CDR3: CASSPQGGAGDTQYF. CDR3 coding DNA: TGCGCCAGCAGCCCCCAAGGGGGCGCGGGAGATACGCAGTATTTT. The chain is built from TRBV5-1 and TRBJ2-3; 7 bases are shared with TRBD1. Trimming removed 4 bases from V and 5 bases from J; junction bases left unmatched: 10. The CDR3 has 15 residues. The V gene's germline CDR1 is SGHRS and CDR2 YFSETQ.

The gene calls are TRBV10-3 and TRBJ1-1; 7 bases map to TRBD1. CDR3 size: 14 residues. In germline, CDR1 is ENHRY, CDR2 SYGVKD. V lost 0 bases to trimming and J lost 8 bases; unmatched junction nucleotides: 6. CDR3 bases: TGTGCCATCAGTGAGTCGACAGGGACGACGGAAGCTTTCTTT. Protein product: CAISESTGTTEAFF.

The chain is built from TRBV6-1 and TRBJ1-1, with D uncertain. The CDR3 runs to 11 residues. V was shortened by 5 bases and J by 1 base, with 2 bases between the two germline ends. From germline, CDR1 is MNHNS and CDR2 SASEGT. In nucleotides, the CDR3 is TGTGCCAGCAGTCCGAACACTGAAGCTTTCTTT. Translation: CASSPNTEAFF.

V gene TRBV27 combines with J gene TRBJ1-1; D unresolved. From germline, CDR1 is MNHEY and CDR2 SMNVEV (reference sequence). The CDR3 is made up of 13 amino acids. The V end was cut by 2 bases, the J end by 1 base, with 5 bases between. The CDR3 loop reads CASSLRRNTEAFF. The CDR3 bases are TGTGCCAGCAGTTTAAGAAGGAACACTGAAGCTTTCTTT.

The chain combines TRBV28 with TRBJ2-3; D may match TRBD1 or TRBD2 (5 bases each). The germline CDR1 and CDR2 sequences are MDHEN and SYDVKM. The CDR3 spans 15 residues. The V end was cut by 6 bases, the J end by 3 bases, with 16 bases between. The CDR3 DNA follows: TGTGCCAGCAGCGGGACGGATGGGCTTACAGATACGCAGTATTTT. Translation: CASSGTDGLTDTQYF.

The chain links TRBV9 to TRBJ1-2; D is unresolved. Deletions cut 4 bases from V and 8 bases from J, with 15 bases between. Germline CDR1 SGDLS, CDR2 YYNGEE. The CDR3 contains 13 residues. Here the CDR3 DNA reads TGTGCCAGCAGCCTCCCCCCTGAGGGAGGCTACACCTTC. This translates into CASSLPPEGGYTF.

The gene calls are TRBV10-3 and TRBJ1-1; weak D call: TRBD1 (5 bases). The germline gives CDR1 ENHRY, CDR2 SYGVKD. The CDR3 is 12 amino acids. V lost 1 base and J lost 6, with 6 bases in between. The CDR3 DNA follows: TGTGCCATCAGTGAGTGGGGGTCTGAAGCTTTCTTT. Protein: CAISEWGSEAFF.

This chain uses TRBV18 with TRBJ2-5, with D perhaps TRBD1 (6 bases). This CDR3 contains 14 residues. CDR1 and CDR2 from the germline V gene are KGHSH and LQKENI. Trimming pared 2 bases from V and 3 bases from J, leaving 10 bases between. The CDR3 DNA follows: TGTGCCAGCTCACCAGGGGCAGGGGAAGAGACCCAGTACTTC. This gives the protein CASSPGAGEETQYF. Based on the CDR3 plus reference TRBV18 and TRBJ2-5, the full variable domain is NAGVMQNPRHLVRRRGQEARLRCSPMKGHSHVYWYRQLPEEGLKFMVYLQKENIIDESGMPKERFSAEFPKEGPSILRIQQVVRGDSAAYFCASSPGAGEETQYFGPGTRLLVL.

The J gene is TRBJ1-2, the V gene TRBV30, with D perhaps matching TRBD1 (5 bases). The germline CDR1 and CDR2 sequences are GTSNPN and SVGIG (reference sequence). The CDR3 consists of 15 residues. V dropped 2 bases and J dropped 2 bases, with 15 bases sitting between them. DNA for the CDR3: TGTGCCTGGAGTCTCTTGGGGCGCAGGAACTATGGCTACACCTTC. This sequence encodes CAWSLLGRRNYGYTF. Full variable domain (missing parts from reference TRBV30 and TRBJ1-2): SQTIHQWPATLVQPVGSPLSLECTVEGTSNPNLYWYRQAAGRGLQLLFYSVGIGQISSEVPQNLSASRPQDRQFILSSKKLLLSDSGFYLCAWSLLGRRNYGYTFGSGTRLTVV.

The V call is TRBV4-2, the J call TRBJ2-1, with D perhaps TRBD1 or TRBD2 (6 bases each). The CDR3 covers 14 residues. From germline, CDR1 is LGHNA and CDR2 YNFKEQ. V was cut by 5 bases and J by 8 bases, with 16 bases left in between. CDR3 protein: CASSKGRGDDEQFF. CDR3 sequence (DNA): TGTGCCAGCAGCAAAGGTAGGGGGGACGATGAGCAGTTCTTC.

The chain is built from TRBV4-3 and TRBJ1-2; the D gene is possibly TRBD1 (5 bases). Germline CDR1 LGHNA, CDR2 YSLEER. The CDR3 totals 17 residues. The ends were cut back, 0 bases at V and 1 base at J, with 15 bases in the middle. CDR3 sequence reads: CASSQEFWGGDNYGYTF. The CDR3 bases are TGCGCCAGCAGCCAAGAATTTTGGGGGGGAGATAACTATGGCTACACCTTC.

This clone occurred a few times. The genes are TRBV6-1 and TRBJ2-1; D might be TRBD2 (6 bases). The germline V and J ends were trimmed by 3 bases and 9 bases, with 12 bases remaining between them. Germline-derived CDR1 and CDR2 are MNHNS and SASEGT. This CDR3 has 13 residues. The CDR3, as DNA: TGTGCCAGCAGTGATCGGGGGTTGGGTGAGCAGTTCTTC. It encodes CASSDRGLGEQFF.

This clone has just a few counts. V usage is TRBV5-4 and J usage is TRBJ2-7; possibly TRBD1 or TRBD2 for D (5 bases each). This CDR3 has 14 residues. Trimming shortened V by 2 bases and J by 2 bases, and 11 bases separated the two germline ends. Germline V gene lookup returns CDR1 SGHNT and CDR2 YYREEE (reference sequence). The CDR3 loop is CASSLGTDTYEQYF. CDR3 coding DNA: TGTGCCAGCAGCTTAGGGACGGATACCTACGAGCAGTACTTC.

V and J are TRBV19 and TRBJ1-4; D not resolved. The germline gives CDR1 LNHDA, CDR2 SQIVND (reference sequence). The CDR3 is made up of 15 amino acids. V dropped 3 bases and J dropped 3 bases, with 11 bases sitting between them. CDR3 sequence (DNA): TGTGCCAGTAGTATTCAGGAGTTGGCTAATGAAAAACTGTTTTTT. It translates to CASSIQELANEKLFF.

The J gene is TRBJ2-4, the V gene TRBV5-6, with TRBD1 identical over 7 bases. With V trimmed by 2 bases and J by 2 bases, 7 bases remained unmatched. Looked up from germline, CDR1 is SGHDT and CDR2 is YYEEEE. The CDR3 has 16 amino acids. CDR3 sequence (DNA): TGTGCCAGCAGCTTCCGGTCAGGGGGTACCAAAAACATTCAGTACTTC. Encoded protein: CASSFRSGGTKNIQYF.

The CDR3 protein is CASSLAGGGPEQPQHF. The CDR3 DNA follows: TGTGCCAGCAGCTTGGCCGGAGGAGGGCCGGAGCAGCCCCAGCATTTT. V gene TRBV5-4 combines with J gene TRBJ1-5; D not resolved. Germline V CDR1 and CDR2: SGHNT, YYREEE (reference sequence). Trimming took 0 bases from V and 7 from J, leaving 17 bases between them. This CDR3 is 16 amino acids long.

The V and J genes are TRBV6-5 and TRBJ2-3; D might be TRBD1 (6 bases). Germline loops: CDR1 MNHEY, CDR2 SVGAGI. CDR3 length: 16 amino acids. V was cut by 0 bases and J by 8 bases, with 18 bases left in between. CDR3 sequence (DNA): TGTGCCAGCAGTTACTCAACAGTGGGGGCTCGGGTTACGCAGTATTTT. Protein product: CASSYSTVGARVTQYF.

This chain joins TRBV28 and TRBJ2-7; D not certain. Per germline, CDR1 MDHEN and CDR2 SYDVKM. V lost 6 bases, J lost 2 bases, and 11 bases lay in between. The CDR3 covers 13 residues. The CDR3 sequence: CASRTLRPYEQYF. The CDR3 bases are TGTGCCAGCAGAACCTTGCGTCCCTACGAGCAGTACTTC.

This clone was observed a handful of times. This chain connects TRBV7-9 to TRBJ1-1; D unclear. Germline values: CDR1 SEHNR, CDR2 FQNEAQ (reference sequence). The V end lost 0 bases, the J end lost 11 bases, and 13 bases lay between the germline ends. There are 13 residues in the CDR3. CDR3 DNA: TGTGCCAGCAGCTTAGCTGGAACTCAGAGCGCTTTCTTT. Translating it yields CASSLAGTQSAFF.

The chain combines TRBV6-1 with TRBJ2-5; unclear D gene. The V and J ends lost 6 bases and 7 bases respectively, with 18 bases between them. The CDR3 runs to 14 residues. From germline, CDR1 is MNHNS and CDR2 SASEGT. DNA for the CDR3: TGTGCCAGCAGCCTAGGCCCCACCAAAGGGACCCAGTACTTC. Translation gives CASSLGPTKGTQYF.

This clone was found once. The chain recombines TRBV9 with TRBJ2-3, with 8 bases that match TRBD2. The CDR3 loop spans 14 amino acids. The germline gives CDR1 SGDLS, CDR2 YYNGEE. V trimming: 4 bases; J trimming: 2 bases; junction bases outside the gene matches: 3. For the CDR3, the DNA is TGTGCCAGCAGCTTTAGCGGGGCCACAGATACGCAGTATTTT. This encodes CASSFSGATDTQYF.

The chain uses TRBV6-1 and TRBJ1-4; D possibly corresponds to TRBD1 (5 bases). CDR3 length equals 15 residues. Germline V gene lookup returns CDR1 MNHNS and CDR2 SASEGT. Trimming shortened V by 4 bases and J by 5 bases, and 14 bases separated the two germline ends. CDR3 protein: CASSGRDARNEKLFF. CDR3 in DNA: TGTGCCAGCAGTGGCCGGGACGCGAGAAATGAAAAACTGTTTTTT.

This sequence joins TRBV5-5 and TRBJ2-7; no clear D gene. CDR3 size: 15 residues. With 3 bases removed from V and 3 bases from J, the gap between germline ends came to 16 bases. Germline CDR1 is SGHKS and CDR2 is YYEKEE (reference sequence). Here the CDR3 DNA reads TGTGCCAGCAGCTCGAGTATGAGTGGTATCTACGAGCAGTACTTC. Translation: CASSSSMSGIYEQYF.